The 8 T cell receptor beta chains below come from one sample, sequenced in a study of blood T cells in healthy people across ages (dated by TCRdb to the mid-2010s). The library was generated by 5' RACE. The run used an Illumina HiSeq 2500. The second PCR ran for roughly 7 to 11 cycles and used a J-beta primer mix along with a sample-barcoded 5' primer. TCRdb handled the public reads itself, with Q25 trimming in fastp and clone calling in MiXCR, and kept productive beta chains. For every CDR3 protein sequence, its rows merge into one entry that carries the most common genes and DNA. The sample table shows around 990,000 distinct CDR3 sequences, and less than 45% are seen once. The ten biggest clones cover about an eighth of the sample. The sequencing input was blood. These receptors all come from a man younger than 35 in good health.

This clonotype has only a few counts. The chain links TRBV6-5 to TRBJ1-1, with D possibly TRBD1 on 5 matching bases. This CDR3 region has 18 residues. With 0 bases removed from V and 0 bases from J, the gap between germline ends came to 17 bases. The germline gives CDR1 MNHEY, CDR2 SVGAGI. The CDR3 sequence is CASSYSRSAGYMNTEAFF. Here the CDR3 DNA reads TGTGCCAGCAGTTACTCCAGGTCGGCAGGGTACATGAACACTGAAGCTTTCTTT.

In nucleotides, the CDR3 is TGTGCCAGCAGGTTCTTTAGTACAGATACGCAGTATTTT. Protein product: CASRFFSTDTQYF. This chain links TRBV4-2 with TRBJ2-3; D gene uncertain. Germline loops: CDR1 LGHNA, CDR2 YNFKEQ. The CDR3 consists of 13 residues. V gave up 6 bases and J gave up 3 bases, with 10 bases separating them.

The rearrangement uses TRBV20-1 and TRBJ1-5; D perhaps matches TRBD1 (5 bases). The CDR3 runs 14 residues. Looked up from germline, CDR1 is DFQATT and CDR2 is SNEGSKA (reference sequence). The V and J ends lost 2 bases and 1 base respectively, with 9 bases between them. This CDR3 reads CSARLRGSNQPQHF. CDR3 in DNA: TGCAGTGCTAGACTGAGGGGCAGCAATCAGCCCCAGCATTTT.

The V gene is TRBV4-3, the J gene TRBJ2-5; a weak D match, TRBD1 (5 bases). The CDR3 totals 14 residues. Germline lookup yields CDR1 LGHNA and CDR2 YSLEER. Trimming removed 7 bases from V and 11 bases from J, with 23 bases in between. In nucleotides, the CDR3 is TGCGCCAGCAAAGACAGCCCAACACGCAATGAGCAGTACTTC. Protein sequence: CASKDSPTRNEQYF.

The gene calls are TRBV18 and TRBJ2-5, with TRBD2 identical over 12 bases. Germline V gene lookup returns CDR1 KGHSH and CDR2 LQKENI. This CDR3 region has 15 residues. The V gene end was trimmed by 4 bases and the J gene end by 2 bases; junction bases not matched to a gene: 2. CDR3 bases: TGTGCCAGCTCACAACTAGCGGGGGGTCAAGAGACCCAGTACTTC. It codes for CASSQLAGGQETQYF.

This clonotype was seen ten or more times. The chain combines TRBV2 with TRBJ2-3; D is unresolved. The CDR3 contains 15 residues. The V gene lost 4 bases and the J gene lost 1 base, with 12 bases spanning the gap. Looked up from germline, CDR1 is SNHLY and CDR2 is FYNNEI. DNA for the CDR3: TGTGCCAGCAGTGTGGAAAAGGCGGGCACAGATACGCAGTATTTT. Residues: CASSVEKAGTDTQYF. The complete variable domain, with remaining parts taken from reference TRBV2 and TRBJ2-3, reads EPEVTQTPSHQVTQMGQEVILRCVPISNHLYFYWYRQILGQKVEFLVSFYNNEISEKSEIFDDQFSVERPDGSNFTLKIRSTKLEDSAMYFCASSVEKAGTDTQYFGPGTRLTVL.

This clonotype was recorded a few times. This chain links TRBV10-3 with TRBJ1-6; 8 nucleotides line up with TRBD1. The CDR3 spans 15 residues. Germline V CDR1 and CDR2: ENHRY, SYGVKD. The V and J ends lost 9 bases and 9 bases, in that order; junction bases with no gene match: 13. This chain's CDR3 is CAMSRDRIRGSPLHF. CDR3 DNA sequence: TGTGCCATGTCCCGGGACAGGATTCGTGGTTCACCCCTCCACTTT.

This clonotype has more than one count but fewer than ten. This rearrangement joins TRBV10-3 to TRBJ1-4, with a weak D call TRBD1 (6 bases). This CDR3 contains 15 residues. V dropped 4 bases and J dropped 3 bases, with 12 bases sitting between them. Germline assignment: CDR1 ENHRY and CDR2 SYGVKD. The CDR3 nucleotides read TGTGCCATCAGTGGACGGGACACCCCTAATGAAAAACTGTTTTTT. This encodes CAISGRDTPNEKLFF.